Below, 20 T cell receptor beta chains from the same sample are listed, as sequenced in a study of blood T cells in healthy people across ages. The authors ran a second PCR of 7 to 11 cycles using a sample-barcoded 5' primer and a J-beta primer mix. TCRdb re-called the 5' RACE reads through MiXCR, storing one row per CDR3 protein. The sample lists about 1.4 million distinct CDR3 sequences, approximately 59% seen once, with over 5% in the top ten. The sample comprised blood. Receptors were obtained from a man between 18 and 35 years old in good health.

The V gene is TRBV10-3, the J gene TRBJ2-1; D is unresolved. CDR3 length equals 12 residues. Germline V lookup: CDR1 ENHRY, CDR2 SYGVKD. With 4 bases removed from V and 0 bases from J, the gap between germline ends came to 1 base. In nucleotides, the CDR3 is TGTGCCATCAGTGGCTCCTACAATGAGCAGTTCTTC. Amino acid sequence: CAISGSYNEQFF.

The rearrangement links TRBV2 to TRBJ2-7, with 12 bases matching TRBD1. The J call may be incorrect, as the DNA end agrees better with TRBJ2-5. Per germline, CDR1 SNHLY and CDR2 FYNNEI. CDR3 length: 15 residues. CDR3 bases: TGTGCCAGCAGCCGGGACAGGGGGCTTTGGGAGACCCAGTACTTC. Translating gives CASSRDRGLWETQYF.

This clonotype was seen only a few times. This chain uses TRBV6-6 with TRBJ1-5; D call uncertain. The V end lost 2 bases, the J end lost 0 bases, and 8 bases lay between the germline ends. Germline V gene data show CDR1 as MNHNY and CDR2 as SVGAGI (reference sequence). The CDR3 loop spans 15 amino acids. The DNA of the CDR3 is TGTGCCAGCAGTTACGGTCAGTATAGCAATCAGCCCCAGCATTTT. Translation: CASSYGQYSNQPQHF.

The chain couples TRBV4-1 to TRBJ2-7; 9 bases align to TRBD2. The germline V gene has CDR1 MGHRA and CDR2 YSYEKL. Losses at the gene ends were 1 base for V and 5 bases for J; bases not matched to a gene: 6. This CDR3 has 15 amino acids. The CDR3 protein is CASSQASGTGNEQYF. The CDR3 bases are TGCGCCAGCAGCCAAGCTAGCGGGACTGGCAACGAGCAGTACTTC.

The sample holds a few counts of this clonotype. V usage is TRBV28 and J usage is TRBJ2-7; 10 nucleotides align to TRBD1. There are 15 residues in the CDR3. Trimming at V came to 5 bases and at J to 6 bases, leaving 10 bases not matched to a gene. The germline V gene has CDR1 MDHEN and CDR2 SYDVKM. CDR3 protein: CASSPWGQGTGEQYF. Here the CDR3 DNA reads TGTGCCAGCAGTCCCTGGGGACAGGGGACGGGCGAGCAGTACTTC.

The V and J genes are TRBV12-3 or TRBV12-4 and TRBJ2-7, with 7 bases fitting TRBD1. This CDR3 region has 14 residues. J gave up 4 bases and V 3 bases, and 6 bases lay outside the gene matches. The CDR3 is CASSLRQGLYEQYF. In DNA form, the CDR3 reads TGTGCCAGCAGTTTGAGACAGGGTCTTTACGAGCAGTACTTC.

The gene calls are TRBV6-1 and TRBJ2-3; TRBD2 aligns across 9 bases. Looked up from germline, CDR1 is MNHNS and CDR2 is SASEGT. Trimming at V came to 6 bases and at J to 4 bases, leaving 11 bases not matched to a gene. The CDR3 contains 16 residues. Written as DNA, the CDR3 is TGTGCCAGCAGGGCCCGGGTAGCGGGGGAAGCAGATACGCAGTATTTT. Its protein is CASRARVAGEADTQYF.

The DNA for the CDR3 is TGTGCTAGTGGAACCGGACTAGCTACCAATGAGCAGTTCTTC. It codes for CASGTGLATNEQFF. The V and J genes are TRBV12-5 and TRBJ2-1; 8 bases line up with TRBD2. CDR1 is LGHNT, CDR2 FRNRAP, per germline. The CDR3 spans 14 residues. Germline trimming cut 6 bases from V and 6 bases from J; bases unmatched to any gene: 7.

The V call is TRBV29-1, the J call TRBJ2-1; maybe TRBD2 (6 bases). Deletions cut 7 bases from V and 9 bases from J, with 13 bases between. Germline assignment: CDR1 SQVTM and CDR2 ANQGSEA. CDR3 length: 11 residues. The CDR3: CSAWRGGEQFF. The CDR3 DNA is TGCAGCGCCTGGCGGGGAGGTGAGCAGTTCTTC.

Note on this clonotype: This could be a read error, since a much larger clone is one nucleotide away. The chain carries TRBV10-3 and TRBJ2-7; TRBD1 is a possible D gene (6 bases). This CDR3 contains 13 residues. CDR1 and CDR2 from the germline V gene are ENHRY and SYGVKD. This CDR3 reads CAIRHPDSDERYF. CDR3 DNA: TGTGCCATCCGCCACCCGGACAGTGACGAGCGGTACTTC.

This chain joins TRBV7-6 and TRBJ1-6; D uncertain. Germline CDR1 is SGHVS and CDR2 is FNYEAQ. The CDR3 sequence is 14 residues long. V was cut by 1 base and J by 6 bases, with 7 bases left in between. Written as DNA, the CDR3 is TGTGCCAGCAGCTTAGGGCCAGTTAATTCACCCCTCCACTTT. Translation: CASSLGPVNSPLHF.

The DNA of the CDR3 is TGCAGTGCTTCAGGGAGGGACCCCTACGATCAGTACTTC. The encoded protein is CSASGRDPYDQYF. J is TRBJ2-5 and V is TRBV20-1; 7 bases agree with TRBD2. Germline lookup yields CDR1 DFQATT and CDR2 SNEGSKA (reference sequence). The CDR3 is 13 residues long. The J segment lost 11 bases and the V segment lost 5 bases, leaving 14 bases of the junction unmatched.

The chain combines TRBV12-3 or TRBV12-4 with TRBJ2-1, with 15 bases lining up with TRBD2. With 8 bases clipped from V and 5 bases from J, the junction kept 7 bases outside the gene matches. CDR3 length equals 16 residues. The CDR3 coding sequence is TGTGCCAGCGGATGGACTAGCGGGGGGGTAGACAATGAGCAGTTCTTC. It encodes CASGWTSGGVDNEQFF.

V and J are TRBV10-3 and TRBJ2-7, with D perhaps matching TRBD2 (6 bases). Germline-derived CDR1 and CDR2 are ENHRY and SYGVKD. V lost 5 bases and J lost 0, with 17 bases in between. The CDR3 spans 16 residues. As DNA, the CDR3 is TGTGCCATCAGTCCCGGTTGGAGGGGCTTCTCCTACGAGCAGTACTTC. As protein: CAISPGWRGFSYEQYF.

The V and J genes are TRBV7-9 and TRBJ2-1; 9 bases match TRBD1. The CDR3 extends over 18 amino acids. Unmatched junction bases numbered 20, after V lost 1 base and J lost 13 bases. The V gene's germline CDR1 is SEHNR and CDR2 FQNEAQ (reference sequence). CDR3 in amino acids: CASSLVGSDRGSQETQFF. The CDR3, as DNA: TGTGCCAGCAGCTTAGTGGGGTCGGACAGGGGATCGCAAGAGACCCAGTTCTTC.

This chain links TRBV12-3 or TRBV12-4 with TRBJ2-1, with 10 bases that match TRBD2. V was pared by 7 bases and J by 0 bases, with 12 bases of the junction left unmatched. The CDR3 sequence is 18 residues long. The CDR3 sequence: CASKGLAGVQSSYNEQFF. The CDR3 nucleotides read TGTGCCAGCAAAGGGCTAGCGGGGGTCCAAAGCTCCTACAATGAGCAGTTCTTC.

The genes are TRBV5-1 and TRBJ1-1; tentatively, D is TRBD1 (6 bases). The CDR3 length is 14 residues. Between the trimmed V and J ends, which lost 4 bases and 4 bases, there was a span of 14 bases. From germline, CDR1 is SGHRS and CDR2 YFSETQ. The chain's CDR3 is CASSQTGRSTEAFF. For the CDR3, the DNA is TGCGCCAGCAGCCAAACAGGGCGAAGCACTGAAGCTTTCTTT.

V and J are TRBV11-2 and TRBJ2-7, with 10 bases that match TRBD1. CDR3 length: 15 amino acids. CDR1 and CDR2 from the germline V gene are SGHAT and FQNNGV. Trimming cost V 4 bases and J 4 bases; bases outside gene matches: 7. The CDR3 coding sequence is TGTGCCAGCAGCTCATTGGACAGGGGGTTTTACGAGCAGTACTTC. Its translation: CASSSLDRGFYEQYF. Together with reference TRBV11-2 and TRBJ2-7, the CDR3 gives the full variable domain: EAGVAQSPRYKIIEKRQSVAFWCNPISGHATLYWYQQILGQGPKLLIQFQNNGVVDDSQLPKDRFSAERLKGVDSTLKIQPAKLEDSAVYLCASSSLDRGFYEQYFGPGTRLTVT.

The CDR3 sequence is CASSQVWDPSYEQYF. The CDR3 region has the DNA TGCGCCAGCAGCCAAGTGTGGGACCCCTCCTACGAGCAGTACTTC. The V and J genes are TRBV4-3 and TRBJ2-7; tentatively, D is TRBD1 or TRBD2 (5 bases each). Trimming removed 1 base from V and 0 bases from J, with 10 bases in between. Germline V gives CDR1 LGHNA, CDR2 YSLEER. The CDR3 runs 15 residues.

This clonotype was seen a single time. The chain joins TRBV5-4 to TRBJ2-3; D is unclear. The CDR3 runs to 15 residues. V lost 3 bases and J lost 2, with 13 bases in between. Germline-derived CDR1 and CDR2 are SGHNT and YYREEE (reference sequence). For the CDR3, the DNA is TGTGCCAGCAGCTCTTACCTCCTGGACACAGATACGCAGTATTTT. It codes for CASSSYLLDTDTQYF.